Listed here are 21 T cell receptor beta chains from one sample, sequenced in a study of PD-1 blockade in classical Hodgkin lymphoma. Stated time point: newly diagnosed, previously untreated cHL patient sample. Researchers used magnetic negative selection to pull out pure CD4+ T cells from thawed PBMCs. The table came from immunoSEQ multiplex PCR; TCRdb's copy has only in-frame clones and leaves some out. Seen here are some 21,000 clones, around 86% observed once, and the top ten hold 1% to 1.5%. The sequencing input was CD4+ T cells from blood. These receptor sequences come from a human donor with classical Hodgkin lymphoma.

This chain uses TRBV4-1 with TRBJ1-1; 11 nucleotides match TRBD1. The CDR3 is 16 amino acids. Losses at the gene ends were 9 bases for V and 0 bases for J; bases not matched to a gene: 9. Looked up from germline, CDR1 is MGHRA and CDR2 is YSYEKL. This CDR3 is CASQMGTGGLNTEAFF. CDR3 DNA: TGCGCCAGTCAAATGGGGACAGGGGGACTGAACACTGAAGCTTTCTTT.

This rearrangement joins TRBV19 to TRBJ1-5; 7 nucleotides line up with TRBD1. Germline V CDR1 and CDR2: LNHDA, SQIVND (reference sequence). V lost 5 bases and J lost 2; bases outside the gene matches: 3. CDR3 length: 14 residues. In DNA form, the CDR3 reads TGTGCCAGTAGTCCTACAGGGGGCAATCAGCCCCAGCATTTT. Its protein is CASSPTGGNQPQHF. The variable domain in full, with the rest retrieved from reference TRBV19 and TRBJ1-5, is DGGITQSPKYLFRKEGQNVTLSCEQNLNHDAMYWYRQDPGQGLRLIYYSQIVNDFQKGDIAEGYSVSREKKESFPLTVTSAQKNPTAFYLCASSPTGGNQPQHFGDGTRLSIL.

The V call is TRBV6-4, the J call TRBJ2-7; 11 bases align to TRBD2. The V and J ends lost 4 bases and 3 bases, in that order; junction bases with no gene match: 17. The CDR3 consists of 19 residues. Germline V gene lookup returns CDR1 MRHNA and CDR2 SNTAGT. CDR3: CASSGPLVGTSGFLYEQYF. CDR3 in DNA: TGTGCCAGCAGTGGCCCGCTCGTTGGGACTAGCGGTTTCCTCTACGAGCAGTACTTC.

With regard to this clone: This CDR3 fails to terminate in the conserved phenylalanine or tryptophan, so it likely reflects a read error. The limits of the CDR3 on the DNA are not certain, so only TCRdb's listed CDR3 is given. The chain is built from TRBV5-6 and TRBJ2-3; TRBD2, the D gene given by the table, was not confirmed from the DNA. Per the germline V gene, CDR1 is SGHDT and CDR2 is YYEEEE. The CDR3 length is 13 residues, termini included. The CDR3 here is CASSSSGLEGEMV.

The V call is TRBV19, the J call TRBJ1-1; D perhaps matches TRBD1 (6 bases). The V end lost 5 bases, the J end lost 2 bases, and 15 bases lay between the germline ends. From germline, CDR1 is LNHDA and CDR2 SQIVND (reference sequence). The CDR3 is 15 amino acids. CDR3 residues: CASSLPYGTNTEAFF. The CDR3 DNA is TGTGCCAGTAGTCTTCCATACGGGACAAACACTGAAGCTTTCTTT. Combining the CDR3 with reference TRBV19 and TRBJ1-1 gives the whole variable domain DGGITQSPKYLFRKEGQNVTLSCEQNLNHDAMYWYRQDPGQGLRLIYYSQIVNDFQKGDIAEGYSVSREKKESFPLTVTSAQKNPTAFYLCASSLPYGTNTEAFFGQGTRLTVV.

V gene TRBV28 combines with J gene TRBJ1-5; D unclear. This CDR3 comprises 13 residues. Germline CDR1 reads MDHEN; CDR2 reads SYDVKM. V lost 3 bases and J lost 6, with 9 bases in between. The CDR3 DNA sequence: TGTGCCAGCAGTTTTTTAGGGAGTCAGCCCCAGCATTTT. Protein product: CASSFLGSQPQHF.

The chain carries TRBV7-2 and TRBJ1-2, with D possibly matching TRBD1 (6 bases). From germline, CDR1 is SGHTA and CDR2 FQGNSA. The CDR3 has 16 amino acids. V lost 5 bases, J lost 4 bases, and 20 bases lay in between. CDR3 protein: CASSNNRQVFSYGYTF. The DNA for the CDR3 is TGTGCCAGCAGCAACAACCGACAGGTTTTCAGCTATGGCTACACCTTC. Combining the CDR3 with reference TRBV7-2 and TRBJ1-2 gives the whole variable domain GAGVSQSPSNKVTEKGKDVELRCDPISGHTALYWYRQSLGQGLEFLIYFQGNSAPDKSGLPSDRFSAERTGGSVSTLTIQRTQQEDSAVYLCASSNNRQVFSYGYTFGSGTRLTVV.

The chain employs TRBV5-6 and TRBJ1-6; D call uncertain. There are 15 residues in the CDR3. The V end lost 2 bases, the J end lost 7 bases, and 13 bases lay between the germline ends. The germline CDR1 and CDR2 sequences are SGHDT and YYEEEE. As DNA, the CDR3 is TGTGCCAGCAGCTTCGTCCGGCTATCCAATTCACCCCTCCACTTT. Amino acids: CASSFVRLSNSPLHF.

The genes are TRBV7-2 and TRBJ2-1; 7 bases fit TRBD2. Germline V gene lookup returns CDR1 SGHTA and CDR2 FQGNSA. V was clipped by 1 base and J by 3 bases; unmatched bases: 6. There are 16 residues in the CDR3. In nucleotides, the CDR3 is TGTGCCAGCAGCTTAGTCGCGGGAGTGGTCTACAATGAGCAGTTCTTC. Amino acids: CASSLVAGVVYNEQFF.

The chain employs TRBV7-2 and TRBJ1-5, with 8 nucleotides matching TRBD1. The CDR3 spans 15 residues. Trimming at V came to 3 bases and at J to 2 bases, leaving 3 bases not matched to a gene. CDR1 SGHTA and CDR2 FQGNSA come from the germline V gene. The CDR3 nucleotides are TGTGCCAGCAGCTTCGGACAGGGACGCAATCAGCCCCAGCATTTT. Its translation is CASSFGQGRNQPQHF. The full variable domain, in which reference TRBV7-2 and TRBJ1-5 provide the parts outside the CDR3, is GAGVSQSPSNKVTEKGKDVELRCDPISGHTALYWYRQSLGQGLEFLIYFQGNSAPDKSGLPSDRFSAERTGGSVSTLTIQRTQQEDSAVYLCASSFGQGRNQPQHFGDGTRLSIL.

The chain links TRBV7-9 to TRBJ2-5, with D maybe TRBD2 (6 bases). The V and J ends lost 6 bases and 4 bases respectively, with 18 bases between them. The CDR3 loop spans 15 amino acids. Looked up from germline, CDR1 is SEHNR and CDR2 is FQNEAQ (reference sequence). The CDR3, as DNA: TGTGCCAGCAGTGGGGCAGGGTGGAGGGCAGAGACCCAGTACTTC. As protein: CASSGAGWRAETQYF.

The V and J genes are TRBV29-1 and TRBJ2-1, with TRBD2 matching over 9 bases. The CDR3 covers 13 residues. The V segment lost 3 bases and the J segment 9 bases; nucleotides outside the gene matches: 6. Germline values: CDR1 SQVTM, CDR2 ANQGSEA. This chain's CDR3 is CSVDQGLASEQFF. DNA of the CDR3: TGCAGCGTTGACCAGGGACTAGCTTCTGAGCAGTTCTTC.

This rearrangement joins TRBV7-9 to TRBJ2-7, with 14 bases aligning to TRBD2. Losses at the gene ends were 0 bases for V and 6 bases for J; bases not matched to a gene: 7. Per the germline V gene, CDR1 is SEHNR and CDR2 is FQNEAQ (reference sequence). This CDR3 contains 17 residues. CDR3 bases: TGTGCCAGCAGCTTAGCGCTCGGGACTAGCGGGAGTGCCGAGCAGTACTTC. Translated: CASSLALGTSGSAEQYF.

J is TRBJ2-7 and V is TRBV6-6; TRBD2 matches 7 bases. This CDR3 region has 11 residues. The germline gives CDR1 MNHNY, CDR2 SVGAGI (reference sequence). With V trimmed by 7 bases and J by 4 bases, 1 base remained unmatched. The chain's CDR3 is CASMGGYEQYF. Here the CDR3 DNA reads TGTGCCAGCATGGGGGGGTACGAGCAGTACTTC.

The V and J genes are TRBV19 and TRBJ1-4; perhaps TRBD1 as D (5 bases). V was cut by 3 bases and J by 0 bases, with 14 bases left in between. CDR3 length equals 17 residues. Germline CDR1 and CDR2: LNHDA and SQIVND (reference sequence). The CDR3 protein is CASSIGASPATNEKLFF. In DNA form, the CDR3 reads TGTGCCAGTAGTATTGGGGCGAGCCCTGCAACTAATGAAAAACTGTTTTTT. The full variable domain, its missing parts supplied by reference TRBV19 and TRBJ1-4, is DGGITQSPKYLFRKEGQNVTLSCEQNLNHDAMYWYRQDPGQGLRLIYYSQIVNDFQKGDIAEGYSVSREKKESFPLTVTSAQKNPTAFYLCASSIGASPATNEKLFFGSGTQLSVL.

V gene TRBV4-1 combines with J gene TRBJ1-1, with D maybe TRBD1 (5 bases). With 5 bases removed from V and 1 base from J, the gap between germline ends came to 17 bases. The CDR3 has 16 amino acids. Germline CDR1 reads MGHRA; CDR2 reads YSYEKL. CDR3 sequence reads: CASSGFSGPTNTEAFF. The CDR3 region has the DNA TGCGCCAGCAGCGGATTCTCGGGACCGACGAACACTGAAGCTTTCTTT.

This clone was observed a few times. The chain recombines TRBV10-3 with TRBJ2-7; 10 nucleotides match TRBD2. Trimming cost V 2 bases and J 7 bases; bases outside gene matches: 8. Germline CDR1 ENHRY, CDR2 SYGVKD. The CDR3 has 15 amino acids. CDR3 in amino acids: CAISEGSSGSREQYF. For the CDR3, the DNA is TGTGCCATCAGTGAGGGGTCTAGCGGGAGCAGAGAGCAGTACTTC.

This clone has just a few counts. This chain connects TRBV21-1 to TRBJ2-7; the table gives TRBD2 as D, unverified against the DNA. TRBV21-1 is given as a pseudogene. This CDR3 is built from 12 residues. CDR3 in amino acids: CASSGAAYEQYF. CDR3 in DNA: TGTGCCAGCTCAGGAGCGGCCTACGAGCAGTACTTC.

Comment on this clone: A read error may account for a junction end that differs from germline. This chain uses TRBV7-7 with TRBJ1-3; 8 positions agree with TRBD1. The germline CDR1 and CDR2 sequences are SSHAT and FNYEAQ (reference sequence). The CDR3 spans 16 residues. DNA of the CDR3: TGTGCTAGCAGCCCCGGACAGGGCCTCTCTGGAAACACCATATATTTT. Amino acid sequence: CASSPGQGLSGNTIYF.

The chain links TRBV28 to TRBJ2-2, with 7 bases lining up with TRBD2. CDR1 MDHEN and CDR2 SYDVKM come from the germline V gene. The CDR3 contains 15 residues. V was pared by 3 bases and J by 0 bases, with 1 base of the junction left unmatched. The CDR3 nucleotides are TGTGCCAGCAGTTTTGCGGGGGCGAACACCGGGGAGCTGTTTTTT. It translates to CASSFAGANTGELFF. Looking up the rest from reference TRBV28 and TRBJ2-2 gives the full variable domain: DVKVTQSSRYLVKRTGEKVFLECVQDMDHENMFWYRQDPGLGLRLIYFSYDVKMKEKGDIPEGYSVSREKKERFSLILESASTNQTSMYLCASSFAGANTGELFFGEGSRLTVL.

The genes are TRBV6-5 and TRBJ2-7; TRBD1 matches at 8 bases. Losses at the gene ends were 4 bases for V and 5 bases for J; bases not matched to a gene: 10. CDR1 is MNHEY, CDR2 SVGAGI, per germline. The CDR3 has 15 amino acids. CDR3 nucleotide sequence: TGTGCCAGCAGTTCAGGGGGCTGGGGGTGGGACGAGCAGTACTTC. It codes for CASSSGGWGWDEQYF.